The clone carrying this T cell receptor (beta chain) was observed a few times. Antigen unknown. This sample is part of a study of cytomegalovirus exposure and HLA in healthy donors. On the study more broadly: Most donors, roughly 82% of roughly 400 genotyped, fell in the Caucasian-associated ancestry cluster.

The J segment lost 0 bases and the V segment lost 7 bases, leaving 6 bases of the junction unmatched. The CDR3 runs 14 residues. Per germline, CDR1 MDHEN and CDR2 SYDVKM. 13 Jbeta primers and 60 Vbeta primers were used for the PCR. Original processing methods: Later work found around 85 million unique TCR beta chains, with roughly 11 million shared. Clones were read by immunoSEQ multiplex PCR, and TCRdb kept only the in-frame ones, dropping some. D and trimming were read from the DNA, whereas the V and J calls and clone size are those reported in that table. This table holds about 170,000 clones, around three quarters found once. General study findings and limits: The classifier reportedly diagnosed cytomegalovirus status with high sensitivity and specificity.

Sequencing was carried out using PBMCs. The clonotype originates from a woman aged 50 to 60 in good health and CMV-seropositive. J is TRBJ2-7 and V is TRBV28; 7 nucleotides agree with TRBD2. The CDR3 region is CASTLSGNSYEQYF. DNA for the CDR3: TGTGCCAGCACCCTCAGCGGGAACTCCTACGAGCAGTACTTC.